The next 27 T cell receptor beta chains were all read from a single sample in a study of cytomegalovirus exposure and HLA in healthy donors (dated by TCRdb to about 2017). The receptor library was made with the immunoSEQ multiplex PCR assay. A mixture of 60 forward primers for TCR Vbeta segments and 13 reverse primers for TCR Jbeta segments was used in the multiplex PCR. In TCRdb, the immuneACCESS table is reduced to in-frame sequences with V and J assigned. These tables do not hold every clone; where another copy was compared, an unresolved V gene accounts for under half, and the others remain unexplained. In this sample the table shows about 130,000 clones, around 63% of which occur a single time. More than 1.5% of the sample comes from the top ten. Material for sequencing was PBMCs. The receptors derive from a human donor in good health.

This clone was picked up a small number of times. The chain recombines TRBV5-4 with TRBJ2-1, with TRBD2 matching over 14 bases. V lost 4 bases to trimming and J lost 8 bases; unmatched junction nucleotides: 11. CDR1 SGHNT and CDR2 YYREEE come from the germline V gene (reference sequence). The CDR3 has 17 amino acids. CDR3 sequence: CASSMGLAGEAADEQFF. CDR3 DNA: TGTGCCAGCAGCATGGGACTAGCGGGAGAGGCGGCGGATGAGCAGTTCTTC. Based on the CDR3 plus reference TRBV5-4 and TRBJ2-1, the full variable domain is ETGVTQSPTHLIKTRGQQVTLRCSSQSGHNTVSWYQQALGQGPQFIFQYYREEENGRGNFPPRFSGLQFPNYSSELNVNALELDDSALYLCASSMGLAGEAADEQFFGPGTRLTVL.

The rearrangement joins TRBV4-3 to TRBJ2-3, with 12 bases matching TRBD2. V lost 1 base to trimming and J lost 9 bases; unmatched junction nucleotides: 2. The CDR3 sequence is 14 residues long. Germline-derived CDR1 and CDR2 are LGHNA and YSLEER. The DNA of the CDR3 is TGCGCCAGCAGCCAAGGGACTAGCGGGGTAACGCAGTATTTT. Protein sequence: CASSQGTSGVTQYF.

V usage is TRBV5-1 and J usage is TRBJ2-5; tentatively, D is TRBD2 (6 bases). Per the germline V gene, CDR1 is SGHRS and CDR2 is YFSETQ. The V gene lost 4 bases and the J gene lost 4 bases, with 17 bases spanning the gap. This CDR3 is built from 15 residues. The CDR3 region has the DNA TGCGCCAGCAGCCCAGTAGCGGCGGAGGGAGAGACCCAGTACTTC. Its protein product is CASSPVAAEGETQYF.

The rearrangement joins TRBV9 to TRBJ2-7; TRBD1 might be the D (6 bases). CDR1 and CDR2 (germline): SGDLS, YYNGEE. The CDR3 runs to 14 residues. V lost 0 bases and J 4 bases, leaving 11 bases between the germline ends. The CDR3 DNA is TGTGCCAGCAGCGTAGGACAGGACCCTTACGAGCAGTACTTC. Translating gives CASSVGQDPYEQYF.

The CDR3, as DNA: TGTGCCAGCAGCTCCTTATTGGGAGCGGGAAAGAACACCGGGGAGCTGTTTTTT. Its translation is CASSSLLGAGKNTGELFF. V is TRBV7-3 and J is TRBJ2-2; TRBD2 matches at 7 bases. The junction had 12 bases not matched to a gene; V was cut back by 4 bases and J by 1 base. CDR1 and CDR2 (germline): SGHTA, FQGTGA. The CDR3 runs to 18 residues.

The rearrangement joins TRBV4-3 to TRBJ1-1; no clear D gene. This CDR3 comprises 13 residues. The ends were cut back, 4 bases at V and 6 bases at J, with 12 bases in the middle. Germline V gene data show CDR1 as LGHNA and CDR2 as YSLEER. The DNA of the CDR3 is TGCGCCAGCAGCCTAACAGCCTCCGCTGAAGCTTTCTTT. It codes for CASSLTASAEAFF.

The chain links TRBV15 to TRBJ2-3; 10 bases map to TRBD2. After removal of 5 bases from V and 2 bases from J, the junction contained 4 bases not matched to a gene. The CDR3 spans 15 residues. Germline lookup yields CDR1 LNHNV and CDR2 YYDKDF (reference sequence). The CDR3 protein is CATSGGTSDTDTQYF. CDR3 DNA: TGTGCCACCAGCGGAGGGACTAGCGACACAGATACGCAGTATTTT.

The V gene is TRBV7-9, the J gene TRBJ1-2, with 10 bases that match TRBD1. There are 13 residues in the CDR3. Germline V CDR1 and CDR2: SEHNR, FQNEAQ (reference sequence). Trimming removed 1 base from V and 10 bases from J; junction bases left unmatched: 3. In nucleotides, the CDR3 is TGTGCCAGCAGCTTAGGGACAGGGGGGAACTACACCTTC. It is translated as CASSLGTGGNYTF.

This chain connects TRBV9 to TRBJ2-7, with 10 bases lining up with TRBD1. CDR1 SGDLS and CDR2 YYNGEE come from the germline V gene. The CDR3 length is 14 residues. The ends lost 1 base at V and 5 bases at J; junction bases unmatched: 3. In DNA, the CDR3 is TGTGCCAGCAGCGTAAGACAGGGGGCCAACGAGCAGTACTTC. It codes for CASSVRQGANEQYF.

For this clone: An end of the junction differs from the germline gene, which may be a read error. V gene TRBV18 combines with J gene TRBJ2-7, with TRBD2 matching over 9 bases. The CDR3 runs to 14 residues. Germline V gives CDR1 KGHSH, CDR2 LQKENI. The chain's CDR3 is CASSPGLAQLGLNF. The CDR3 nucleotides read TGTGCCAGCTCACCGGGACTAGCTCAGCTTGGCCTGAACTTC.

This chain connects TRBV6-7 to TRBJ2-1; D perhaps matches TRBD1 (5 bases). TRBV6-7 is marked as an open reading frame, function uncertain. This CDR3 is built from 15 residues. V lost 6 bases to trimming and J lost 0 bases, with 12 bases between them. The CDR3 sequence: CASSLSGHSYNEQFF. CDR3 in DNA: TGTGCCAGCAGCCTATCAGGGCACTCCTACAATGAGCAGTTCTTC.

The chain couples TRBV2 to TRBJ1-5; TRBD1 matches at 7 bases. CDR1 and CDR2 (germline): SNHLY, FYNNEI. CDR3 size: 14 residues. V trimming: 2 bases; J trimming: 6 bases; junction bases outside the gene matches: 4. The CDR3 loop is CASSERSGGQPQHF. The DNA for the CDR3 is TGTGCCAGCAGTGAAAGGTCAGGGGGTCAGCCCCAGCATTTT.

The V gene is TRBV4-1, the J gene TRBJ2-5; 9 bases are shared with TRBD2. The J call may be incorrect, as the DNA end agrees better with TRBJ2-7. Germline V gene data show CDR1 as MGHRA and CDR2 as YSYEKL. The CDR3 is 13 amino acids. CDR3 sequence (DNA): TGCGCCAGCAGCCAGGGACTAGCAGGCGAGCAGTACTTC. Protein: CASSQGLAGEQYF.

This sequence joins TRBV10-2 and TRBJ2-3, with 7 bases fitting TRBD1. J was trimmed by 5 bases and V by 6 bases; bases with no gene match: 5. The length of the CDR3 is 13 residues. Germline lookup yields CDR1 WSHSY and CDR2 SAAADI. CDR3 bases: TGCGCCAGCAGGGCAGGGGGTAAAGATACGCAGTATTTT. It specifies CASRAGGKDTQYF.

This chain uses TRBV10-2 with TRBJ1-5; D unclear. The germline V and J ends were trimmed by 0 bases and 6 bases, with 6 bases remaining between them. This CDR3 is built from 13 residues. Per germline, CDR1 WSHSY and CDR2 SAAADI. DNA for the CDR3: TGCGCCAGCAGTGAGTCCCGGGGTCAGCCCCAGCATTTT. Translation gives CASSESRGQPQHF.

The chain carries TRBV11-2 and TRBJ2-1; a possible D gene is TRBD1 (5 bases). Trimming took 5 bases from V and 6 from J, leaving 20 bases between them. The CDR3 spans 16 residues. CDR1 is SGHAT, CDR2 FQNNGV, per germline. Written as DNA, the CDR3 is TGTGCCAGCAGCGCCCCCTATCCTATTGGGGCCAATGAGCAGTTCTTC. It specifies CASSAPYPIGANEQFF.

The rearrangement joins TRBV28 to TRBJ2-3, with TRBD1 matching over 7 bases. V was clipped by 3 bases and J by 3 bases; unmatched bases: 6. The CDR3 is 15 residues long. The germline V gene has CDR1 MDHEN and CDR2 SYDVKM. The chain's CDR3 is CASSFQQGRTDTQYF. CDR3 sequence (DNA): TGTGCCAGCAGTTTCCAACAGGGGAGAACAGATACGCAGTATTTT.

The chain joins TRBV11-2 to TRBJ2-7; TRBD2 is a possible D gene (6 bases). Trimming removed 4 bases from V and 5 bases from J, with 15 bases in between. Looked up from germline, CDR1 is SGHAT and CDR2 is FQNNGV. This CDR3 comprises 14 residues. CDR3 loop: CASSSRRGRNEQYF. CDR3 bases: TGTGCCAGCAGCTCTCGGCGGGGTAGGAACGAGCAGTACTTC. Combining the CDR3 with reference TRBV11-2 and TRBJ2-7 gives the whole variable domain EAGVAQSPRYKIIEKRQSVAFWCNPISGHATLYWYQQILGQGPKLLIQFQNNGVVDDSQLPKDRFSAERLKGVDSTLKIQPAKLEDSAVYLCASSSRRGRNEQYFGPGTRLTVT.

This clone was observed a handful of times. The chain combines TRBV18 with TRBJ2-2, with a possible D match to TRBD2 (5 bases). In germline, CDR1 is KGHSH, CDR2 LQKENI. V lost 3 bases, J lost 0 bases, and 8 bases lay in between. The CDR3 consists of 15 residues. The CDR3, as DNA: TGTGCCAGCTCACCGGGAGCCGCGAACACCGGGGAGCTGTTTTTT. It codes for CASSPGAANTGELFF.

The rearrangement links TRBV19 to TRBJ1-2; 8 bases are a match to TRBD1. Trimming cost V 4 bases and J 1 base; bases outside gene matches: 8. From germline, CDR1 is LNHDA and CDR2 SQIVND (reference sequence). CDR3 length equals 16 residues. The CDR3 sequence is CASSTRQGPNNYGYTF. CDR3 in DNA: TGTGCCAGTAGTACCCGACAGGGGCCAAATAACTATGGCTACACCTTC.

This clone has more than one count but fewer than ten. The gene calls are TRBV6-1 and TRBJ1-5, with a tentative D call TRBD1 (5 bases). The CDR3 spans 12 residues. V was trimmed by 11 bases and J by 8 bases, leaving 16 bases between them. Germline values: CDR1 MNHNS, CDR2 SASEGT. CDR3 residues: CAVGEGIKPQHF. The CDR3 DNA reads as TGTGCCGTGGGGGAGGGGATCAAGCCCCAGCATTTT.

V usage is TRBV7-3 and J usage is TRBJ2-1; D possibly corresponds to TRBD2 (6 bases). The germline CDR1 and CDR2 sequences are SGHTA and FQGTGA. Trimming pared 3 bases from V and 5 bases from J, leaving 11 bases between. The CDR3 loop spans 14 amino acids. The CDR3 reads CASSLSGGNNEQFF. CDR3 nucleotide sequence: TGTGCCAGCAGCTTGAGTGGGGGGAACAATGAGCAGTTCTTC.

The chain joins TRBV5-1 to TRBJ2-2, with TRBD1 as a possible D gene (5 bases). CDR3 length equals 15 residues. V was trimmed by 7 bases and J by 4 bases, leaving 17 bases between them. The germline gives CDR1 SGHRS, CDR2 YFSETQ. This CDR3 reads CASRGQGILTGELFF. DNA for the CDR3: TGCGCCAGCCGCGGTCAGGGCATACTCACCGGGGAGCTGTTTTTT.

The chain recombines TRBV7-9 with TRBJ2-5, with D possibly being TRBD1 (5 bases). The DNA matches TRBJ2-7 better at its end, which makes the J call doubtful. Germline V gene lookup returns CDR1 SEHNR and CDR2 FQNEAQ (reference sequence). CDR3 length: 15 residues. CDR3 in amino acids: CASRRSGKPPYEQYF. The CDR3 DNA reads TGTGCCAGCAGGCGGTCAGGGAAACCTCCCTACGAGCAGTACTTC.

This clone was seen more than once but under ten times. The chain joins TRBV5-1 to TRBJ2-2; 7 positions agree with TRBD1. Looked up from germline, CDR1 is SGHRS and CDR2 is YFSETQ. The CDR3 totals 16 residues. J lost 4 bases, V lost 6 bases, and 12 bases had no gene match. The CDR3 loop is CASTTPRQGRTGELFF. CDR3 coding DNA: TGCGCCAGCACTACTCCCAGACAGGGTCGCACCGGGGAGCTGTTTTTT.

In DNA, the CDR3 is TGTGCCAGCAGTTCCCCCCAACTAGCGGGAGGCCACGAGCAGTACTTC. Its translation: CASSSPQLAGGHEQYF. J is TRBJ2-5 and V is TRBV6-5, with 12 bases fitting TRBD2. The DNA end is more similar to TRBJ2-7, so the J call may be wrong. CDR1 is MNHEY and CDR2 is SVGAGI in the germline V gene. This CDR3 has 16 amino acids.

This chain joins TRBV19 and TRBJ2-1; 12 bases match TRBD2. This CDR3 is built from 15 residues. From germline, CDR1 is LNHDA and CDR2 SQIVND (reference sequence). J was trimmed by 7 bases and V by 3 bases; bases with no gene match: 4. The CDR3 coding sequence is TGTGCCAGTAGTATGACTAGCGGGAGTAGTAATGAGCAGTTCTTC. Residues: CASSMTSGSSNEQFF. The full variable domain, completed using reference TRBV19 and TRBJ2-1, is DGGITQSPKYLFRKEGQNVTLSCEQNLNHDAMYWYRQDPGQGLRLIYYSQIVNDFQKGDIAEGYSVSREKKESFPLTVTSAQKNPTAFYLCASSMTSGSSNEQFFGPGTRLTVL.